A single sample gave rise to the 8 T cell receptor beta chains below, sequenced in a study of CD8 T cells in ankylosing spondylitis (dated by TCRdb to the late 2010s). The library came from 5' RACE. The listed sequencing device is Illumina HiSeq 2500. TCRdb cleaned the public reads at Q25 with fastp, built clones with MiXCR and kept in-frame beta chains. Merged by CDR3 protein, the rows form single entries marked with the most common genes and DNA. The sample table holds 150,000 to 200,000 distinct CDR3 sequences, of which over 10% were seen once. The ten most abundant clones make up approximately 11% of the sample. The sequencing input was blood, either unsorted or a sorted T cell fraction (not recorded which). These receptors were taken from a female donor with ankylosing spondylitis or in good health (not recorded which).

This clonotype was seen repeatedly, ten times or more. The V gene is TRBV7-2, the J gene TRBJ1-2; 7 nucleotides agree with TRBD1. CDR1 is SGHTA, CDR2 FQGNSA, per germline. CDR3 size: 15 residues. V dropped 5 bases and J dropped 5; count of bases not matched to a gene: 11. DNA for the CDR3: TGTGCCAGCAGCCCCATCCCGGGACAGCTTTATGGCTACACCTTC. The encoded protein is CASSPIPGQLYGYTF.

There are many counts of this clonotype. This sequence joins TRBV7-8 and TRBJ2-1, with 9 bases fitting TRBD1. Trimming removed 3 bases from V and 2 bases from J; junction bases left unmatched: 5. In germline, CDR1 is SGHVS, CDR2 FQNEAQ. The CDR3 covers 16 residues. For the CDR3, the DNA is TGTGCCAGCAGCTTTACCACAGGGGGCGCCTACAATGAGCAGTTCTTC. It encodes CASSFTTGGAYNEQFF.

This clonotype showed up many times. The chain uses TRBV4-3 and TRBJ2-7, with D possibly matching TRBD1 (6 bases). This CDR3 is built from 15 residues. Germline V gene data show CDR1 as LGHNA and CDR2 as YSLEER. Trimming took off 0 bases at V and 2 bases at J, with 11 bases between the two ends. CDR3 sequence: CASSQEYRETYEQYF. The CDR3 DNA reads TGCGCCAGCAGCCAAGAGTACAGGGAGACCTACGAGCAGTACTTC.

The chain recombines TRBV7-9 with TRBJ2-7; maybe TRBD2 (6 bases). Germline assignment: CDR1 SEHNR and CDR2 FQNEAQ (reference sequence). CDR3 length: 15 amino acids. V was pared by 5 bases and J by 4 bases, with 18 bases between. The CDR3 DNA is TGTGCCAGCAGCGTCGGTAGCGGAGGGGAGTACGAGCAGTACTTC. The encoded protein is CASSVGSGGEYEQYF. Supplemented by reference TRBV7-9 and TRBJ2-7, the full variable domain reads DTGVSQNPRHKITKRGQNVTFRCDPISEHNRLYWYRQTLGQGPEFLTYFQNEAQLEKSRLLSDRFSAERPKGSFSTLEIQRTEQGDSAMYLCASSVGSGGEYEQYFGPGTRLTVT.

This clonotype was recorded at least ten times. V gene TRBV4-3 combines with J gene TRBJ2-2; D is perhaps TRBD2 (6 bases). From germline, CDR1 is LGHNA and CDR2 YSLEER. This CDR3 is 17 amino acids long. Trimming shortened V by 1 base and J by 4 bases, and 16 bases separated the two germline ends. The CDR3 sequence: CASSQVRLDARTGELFF. The CDR3 bases are TGCGCCAGCAGCCAAGTCCGACTAGATGCGCGCACCGGGGAGCTGTTTTTT.

This rearrangement joins TRBV3-1 to TRBJ1-6, with D perhaps matching TRBD1 (5 bases). Trimming cost V 11 bases and J 2 bases, with 28 bases left between them. Germline CDR1 is LGHDT and CDR2 is YNNKEL (reference sequence). The CDR3 runs 19 residues. In DNA form, the CDR3 reads TGTGCCTTCAGTCCCCGACCTTTAGGGGCAAGGGCCTATAATTCACCCCTCCACTTT. This sequence encodes CAFSPRPLGARAYNSPLHF.

This clonotype was recorded a few times. The V call is TRBV10-3, the J call TRBJ2-3, with D possibly matching TRBD2 (7 bases). Germline lookup yields CDR1 ENHRY and CDR2 SYGVKD. The CDR3 spans 15 residues. Trimming stripped 6 bases from V and 4 bases from J, with 17 bases between. The CDR3 region is CAIRSTGGRADTQYF. The DNA of the CDR3 is TGTGCCATCAGAAGCACGGGGGGCCGGGCAGATACGCAGTATTTT.

This clonotype has ten or more counts. This chain links TRBV7-9 with TRBJ2-2, with TRBD2 as a possible D gene (5 bases). Trimming left V 5 bases short and J 1 base short, with 8 bases between. This CDR3 spans 14 amino acids. CDR1 and CDR2 (germline): SEHNR, FQNEAQ (reference sequence). CDR3 in DNA: TGTGCCAGCAGCCGTGGAGGGAACACCGGGGAGCTGTTTTTT. Translating gives CASSRGGNTGELFF.